Shown below are 9 T cell receptor beta chains from a single sample sequenced in a study of vaccination effects on CD4 cells after COVID-19. Sequencing used immunoSEQ multiplex PCR; TCRdb keeps in-frame clones, though not all of them. The sample has about 64,000 clones; 70% to 85% are singletons. CD4+ T cells were isolated after 10 days of culture. What these receptors recognize is not known. The sample here was CD4+ T cells from PBMCs cultured without peptide, taken before COVID-19 vaccination. The receptors originated from a human donor who had a prior SARS-CoV-2 infection.

V and J are TRBV7-2 and TRBJ2-7, with 8 bases matching TRBD2. This CDR3 is 14 amino acids long. CDR1 SGHTA and CDR2 FQGNSA come from the germline V gene. Trimming took 1 base from V and 4 from J; bases not matched to a gene: 3. This chain's CDR3 is CASSLEGLVYEQYF. CDR3 nucleotides: TGTGCCAGCAGCTTAGAGGGACTAGTATACGAGCAGTACTTC.

The chain recombines TRBV27 with TRBJ2-7, with TRBD1 as a possible D gene (5 bases). This CDR3 is 14 amino acids long. Per germline, CDR1 MNHEY and CDR2 SMNVEV (reference sequence). Trimming left V 6 bases short and J 0 bases short, with 12 bases between. CDR3 nucleotides: TGTGCCAGCAGCCTGGACACCCACTCCTACGAGCAGTACTTC. Protein: CASSLDTHSYEQYF.

This sequence joins TRBV5-5 and TRBJ2-5; 12 nucleotides match TRBD2. V gave up 1 base and J gave up 2 bases; unmatched junction bases: 9. This CDR3 is 18 amino acids long. Germline CDR1 reads SGHKS; CDR2 reads YYEKEE (reference sequence). The CDR3 is CASSLRGGGLAGQETQYF. In DNA form, the CDR3 reads TGTGCCAGCAGCTTGCGCGGGGGCGGACTAGCGGGGCAAGAGACCCAGTACTTC.

The genes are TRBV18 and TRBJ1-4; the D is unclear. Looked up from germline, CDR1 is KGHSH and CDR2 is LQKENI. Between the trimmed V and J ends, which lost 1 base and 1 base, there was a span of 7 bases. This CDR3 has 15 residues. The CDR3 here is CASSPREETNEKLFF. CDR3 DNA sequence: TGTGCCAGCTCACCACGGGAGGAAACTAATGAAAAACTGTTTTTT.

The chain uses TRBV12-5 and TRBJ2-2; D gene ambiguous. The CDR3 length is 16 residues. Germline V gives CDR1 LGHNT, CDR2 FRNRAP. The V end was cut by 5 bases, the J end by 1 base, with 14 bases between. CDR3 residues: CASGPSTFRNTGELFF. The DNA of the CDR3 is TGTGCTAGTGGTCCCTCTACCTTCCGGAACACCGGGGAGCTGTTTTTT.

This chain connects TRBV25-1 to TRBJ1-6; TRBD1 is a possible D gene (5 bases). This CDR3 has 14 residues. Germline CDR1 MGHDK, CDR2 SYGVNS. The ends were cut back, 4 bases at V and 3 bases at J, with 7 bases in the middle. The CDR3 DNA is TGTGCCAGCAGTGGGGGGGGCTATAATTCACCCCTCCACTTT. This codes for CASSGGGYNSPLHF.

The chain has TRBV9 and TRBJ1-2, with TRBD1 matching over 7 bases. Germline CDR1 and CDR2: SGDLS and YYNGEE. V lost 4 bases, J lost 7 bases, and 4 bases stayed unmatched. CDR3 length equals 12 residues. CDR3 in amino acids: CASSRGDSGYTF. Here the CDR3 DNA reads TGTGCCAGCAGCCGCGGGGACAGTGGCTACACCTTC.

V usage is TRBV6-5 and J usage is TRBJ1-2; D is possibly TRBD1 (5 bases). CDR1 is MNHEY, CDR2 SVGAGI, per germline. Trimming took off 0 bases at V and 8 bases at J, with 13 bases between the two ends. This CDR3 is 14 amino acids long. The chain's CDR3 is CASSYSGGSYGYTF. The CDR3 nucleotides are TGTGCCAGCAGTTACTCTGGGGGGTCTTACGGCTACACCTTC.

The genes are TRBV3-1 (or the pseudogene TRBV3-2) and TRBJ2-5, with a tentative D call TRBD1 (5 bases). This CDR3 has 13 residues. Germline V lookup: CDR1 LGHDT, CDR2 YNNKEL (reference sequence). The V and J ends lost 3 bases and 9 bases respectively, with 14 bases between them. The CDR3 region has the DNA TGTGCCAGCAGCCATCCCCCAGGGATTGCCCAGTACTTC. This sequence encodes CASSHPPGIAQYF.